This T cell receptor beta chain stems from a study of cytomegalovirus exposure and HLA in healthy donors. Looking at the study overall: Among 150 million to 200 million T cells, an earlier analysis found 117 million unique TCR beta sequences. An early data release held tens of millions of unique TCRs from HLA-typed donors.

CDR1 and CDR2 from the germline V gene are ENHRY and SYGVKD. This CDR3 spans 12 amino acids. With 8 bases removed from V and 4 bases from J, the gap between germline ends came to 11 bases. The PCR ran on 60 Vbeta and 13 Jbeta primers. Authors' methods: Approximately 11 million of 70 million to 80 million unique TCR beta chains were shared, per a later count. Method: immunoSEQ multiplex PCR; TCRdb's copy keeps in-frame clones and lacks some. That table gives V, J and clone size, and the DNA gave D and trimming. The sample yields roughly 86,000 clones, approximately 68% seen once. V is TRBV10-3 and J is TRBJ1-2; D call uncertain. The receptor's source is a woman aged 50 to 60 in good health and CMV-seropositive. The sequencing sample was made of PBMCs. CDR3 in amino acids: CAILAAGYGYTF. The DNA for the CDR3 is TGTGCCATCCTCGCGGCGGGCTATGGCTACACCTTC.